The clone carrying this T cell receptor (beta chain) was counted only a few times. Its antigen is unidentified. The sample is drawn from a study of cytomegalovirus exposure and HLA in healthy donors. Study-level findings and limits: Follow-up analysis seemed to connect common viral pathogens with several of the most significant clusters identified. In a later analysis, V- and J-gene trimming of beta chains associated with a DCLRE1C missense variant, replicated independently.

It was with 60 Vbeta and 13 Jbeta primers that the PCR ran. The authors' processing: An analysis performed later counted roughly 80 million unique TCR beta chains (approximately 11 million of them shared). The method was immunoSEQ multiplex PCR; TCRdb's version includes in-frame clones alone and lacks a portion of them. D and trimming were read from the DNA, whereas the V and J calls and clone size are those reported in that table. The sample holds about 140,000 clones, roughly 85% seen once. Sequences were obtained from PBMCs. The TCR was taken from a man aged 40-49 years in good health and CMV-seropositive.

In DNA form, the CDR3 reads TGTGCCAGTAGTGTCGTCGGGGGGAGAGATGAGCAGTTCTTC. It encodes CASSVVGGRDEQFF. The J gene is TRBJ2-1, the V gene TRBV19, with 7 nucleotides matching TRBD2. The CDR3 has 14 amino acids. The germline V gene encodes CDR1 LNHDA and CDR2 SQIVND (reference sequence). Losses at the gene ends were 5 bases for V and 8 bases for J; bases not matched to a gene: 9. Filled out from reference TRBV19 and TRBJ2-1, the complete variable domain reads DGGITQSPKYLFRKEGQNVTLSCEQNLNHDAMYWYRQDPGQGLRLIYYSQIVNDFQKGDIAEGYSVSREKKESFPLTVTSAQKNPTAFYLCASSVVGGRDEQFFGPGTRLTVL.